Reported below is one T cell receptor beta chain. Its antigen is not identified. Trimming pared 1 base from V and 4 bases from J, leaving 9 bases between. Germline V gene lookup returns CDR1 SGHNT and CDR2 YYREEE (reference sequence). The CDR3 is 14 residues long. This specimen belongs to a study of radiotherapy plus CTLA-4 blockade in lung cancer. Study findings and constraints: Reports state that early shifts in blood T cell clones, with interferon-beta, best predicted response. Expansion in blood of tumor-derived TCR clones was seen after radiotherapy plus ipilimumab.

Focal radiation plus CTLA-4 blockade with ipilimumab was administered to patients who had chemo-refractory metastatic non-small-cell lung cancer. Here immunoSEQ multiplex PCR was the method, and the copy in TCRdb shows in-frame clones only, minus some. The data contain about 76,000 clones, 84% of them singletons. Sequencing was performed on peripheral blood, taken from a patient treated with radiotherapy plus ipilimumab. V is TRBV5-4 and J is TRBJ1-3, with D unclear. The TCR sequence derives from a human donor with non-small cell lung cancer who had stable disease on radiotherapy plus ipilimumab. CDR3 sequence (DNA): TGTGCCAGCAGCTTGCGAGGGTCCGGAAACACCATATATTTT. Translation gives CASSLRGSGNTIYF.